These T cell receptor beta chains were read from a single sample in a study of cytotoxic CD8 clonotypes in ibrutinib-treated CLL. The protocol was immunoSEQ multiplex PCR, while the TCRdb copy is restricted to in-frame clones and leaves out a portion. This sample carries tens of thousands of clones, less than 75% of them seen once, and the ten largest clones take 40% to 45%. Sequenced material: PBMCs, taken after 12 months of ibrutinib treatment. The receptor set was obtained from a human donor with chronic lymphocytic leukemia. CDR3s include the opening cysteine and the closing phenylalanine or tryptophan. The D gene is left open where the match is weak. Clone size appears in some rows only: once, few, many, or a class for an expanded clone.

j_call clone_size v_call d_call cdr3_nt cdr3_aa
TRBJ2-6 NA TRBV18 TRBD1 TGTGCCAGCTCACCACGGAAACGGGACAGTCTATCTGGGGCCAACGTCCTGACTTTC CASSPRKRDSLSGANVLTF
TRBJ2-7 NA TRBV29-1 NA TGCAGCGTTACGGGACATACCTACGAGCAGTACTTC CSVTGHTYEQYF
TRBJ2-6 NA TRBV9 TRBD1 TGTGCCAGCAGCGCGCCGCCGGGACAGGATTCTGGGGCCAACGTCCTGACTTTC CASSAPPGQDSGANVLTF
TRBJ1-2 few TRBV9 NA TGTGCCAGCAGCGTAGACGGCAAACCCTACACCTTC CASSVDGKPYTF
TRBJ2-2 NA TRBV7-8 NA TGTGCCAGCAGCCCCCGAAGGGCGGGAACAACCGGGGAGCTGTTTTTT CASSPRRAGTTGELFF
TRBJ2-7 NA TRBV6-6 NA TGTGCCAGCAGCCCCGGTTCCTACGAGCAGTACTTC CASSPGSYEQYF
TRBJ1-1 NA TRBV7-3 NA TGTGCCAGCAGCTTAAGCGGACCCATGAACACTGAAGCTTTCTTT CASSLSGPMNTEAFF
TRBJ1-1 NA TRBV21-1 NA TGTGCCAGCAGCGTTGATGAAGCTTTCTTT CASSVDEAFF
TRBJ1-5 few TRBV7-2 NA TGTGCCAGCAGCTTAGCGGCGTATCAGCCCCAGCATTTT CASSLAAYQPQHF
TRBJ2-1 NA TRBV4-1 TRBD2 TGCGCCAGCAGCCTCAGACTAGCGGGATACAATGAGCAGTTCTTC CASSLRLAGYNEQFF
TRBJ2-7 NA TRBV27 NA TGTGCCAGCAGTTTCAACGAGGGGCGGTACGAGCAGTACTTC CASSFNEGRYEQYF
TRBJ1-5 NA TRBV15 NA TGTGCCACCAGCAGAGCGGGGGCAGGGGCGGATCAGCCCCAGCATTTT CATSRAGAGADQPQHF
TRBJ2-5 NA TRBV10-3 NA TGTGCCATCAGTGAGTCGCGGCGGGCTTACCAAGAGACCCAGTACTTC CAISESRRAYQETQYF
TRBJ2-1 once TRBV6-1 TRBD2 TGTGCCAGCAGTGAATTAGGGACTACCTTTGTACCGGCTGAGCAGTTCTTC CASSELGTTFVPAEQFF
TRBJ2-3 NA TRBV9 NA TGTGCCAGCAGCGTAGATTGGGGCCGGCCAGATACGCAGTATTTT CASSVDWGRPDTQYF
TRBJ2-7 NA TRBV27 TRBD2 TGTGCCAGCAGTCCGACGGGACTAAGGTACGAGCAGTACTTC CASSPTGLRYEQYF
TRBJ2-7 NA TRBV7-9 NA TGTGCCAGCAGATCCCCCGGTGGGCACGAGCAGTACTTC CASRSPGGHEQYF
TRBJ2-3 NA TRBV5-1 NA TGCGCCAGCAGCTTGGCTTCGAAGGCAGATACGCAGTATTTT CASSLASKADTQYF
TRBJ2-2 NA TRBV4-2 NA TGTGCCAGCAGCCAAGCGGGGACATCAACACCCGGGGAGCTGTTTTTT CASSQAGTSTPGELFF
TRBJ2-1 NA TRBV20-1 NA TGCAGCGCCGTGTCCTACAATGAGCAGTTCTTC CSAVSYNEQFF
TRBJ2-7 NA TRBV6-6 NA TGTGCCAGCAGCTCGACAGGAACCGGCGAGCAGTACTTC CASSSTGTGEQYF
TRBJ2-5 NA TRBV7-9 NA TGTGCCAGCAGCGCACCACAGGGTATCCAAGAGACCCAGTACTTC CASSAPQGIQETQYF
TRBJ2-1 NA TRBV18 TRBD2 TGTGCCAGCTCACCACCTAGGGGTAGCGGGACCCATGAGCAGTTCTTC CASSPPRGSGTHEQFF
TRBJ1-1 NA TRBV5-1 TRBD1 TGCGCCAGCCTACAGGGGGAAGGCACTGAAGCTTTCTTT CASLQGEGTEAFF
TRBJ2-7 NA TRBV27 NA TGTGCCAGCAGTATGGGCTACGAGCAGTACTTC CASSMGYEQYF
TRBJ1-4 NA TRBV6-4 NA TGTGCCAGCAGCAGACCCAGTAATAACATCTGGAATAATGAAAAACTGTTTTTT CASSRPSNNIWNNEKLFF
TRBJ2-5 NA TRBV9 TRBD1 TGTGCCAGCAGCGTAATGGCAGGGGGCCAACTGGGGACCCAGTACTTC CASSVMAGGQLGTQYF
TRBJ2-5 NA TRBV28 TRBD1 TGTGCCAGCAGAATTCAGGACAGGGGAAAAGAGACCCAGTACTTC CASRIQDRGKETQYF
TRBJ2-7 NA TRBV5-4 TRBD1 TGTGCCAGCAGCAAAATGACAGGGGGCTTATACGAGCAGTACTTC CASSKMTGGLYEQYF
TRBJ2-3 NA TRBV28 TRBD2 TGTGCCAGCATCACTAGCGGGAGTATCTATACGCAGTATTTT CASITSGSIYTQYF
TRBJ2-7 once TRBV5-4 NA TGTGCCAGCAGCCCCCAGGGGAACTACTACGAGCAGTACTTC CASSPQGNYYEQYF
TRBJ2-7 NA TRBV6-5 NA TGTGCCAGCAGTCCTCAGGCGGGAATCCCCTACGAGCAGTACTTC CASSPQAGIPYEQYF
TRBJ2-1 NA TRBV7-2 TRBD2 TGTGCCAGCAGCGGGGGACTAATTAATGAGCAGTTCTTC CASSGGLINEQFF
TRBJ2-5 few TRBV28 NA TGTGCCAGCACCACGGGGGCGGGAGTGGAGACCCAGTACTTC CASTTGAGVETQYF
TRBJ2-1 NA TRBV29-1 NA TGCAGCGCCAGCGGCATCAGGAGCTCCTACAATGAGCAGTTCTTC CSASGIRSSYNEQFF
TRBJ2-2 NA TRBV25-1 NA TGTGCCAGCACTGATGACACCGGGGAGCTGTTTTTT CASTDDTGELFF
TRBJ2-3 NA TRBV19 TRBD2 TGTGCCAGTAGTGCGGGACTAGCGGGAGCCACAGATACGCAGTATTTT CASSAGLAGATDTQYF
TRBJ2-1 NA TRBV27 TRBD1 TGTGCCAGCAGCCGGGACAGGGCCTACAATGAGCAGTTCTTC CASSRDRAYNEQFF
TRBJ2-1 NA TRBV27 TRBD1 TGTGCCAGCAGCCTTTATATGGGACAGGGGGCTTACAATGAGCAGTTCTTC CASSLYMGQGAYNEQFF
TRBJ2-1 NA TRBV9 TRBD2 TGTGCCAGCAGCGTAGCTATTATGGCTAGCGGGGACAATGAGCAGTTCTTC CASSVAIMASGDNEQFF
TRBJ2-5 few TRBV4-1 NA TGCGCCAGCAGCTCGACAGAGCAAGAGACCCAGTACTTC CASSSTEQETQYF
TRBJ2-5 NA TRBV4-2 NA TGTGCCAGCAGCCAAGGTATCGAATGGGAGACCCAGTACTTC CASSQGIEWETQYF
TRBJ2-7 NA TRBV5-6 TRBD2 TGTGCCAGCAACCGACCTGGACTAGCGGGCGAGCAGTACTTC CASNRPGLAGEQYF
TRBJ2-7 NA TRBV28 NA TGTGCCAGCAGCCCCACAGGATTAGTCGGGAACGAGCAGTACTTC CASSPTGLVGNEQYF
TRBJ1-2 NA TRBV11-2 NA TGTGCCAGCAGCTCGGGAGGAGGGTATGGCTACACCTTC CASSSGGGYGYTF